This T cell receptor beta chain was found in a study of blood T cell repertoires in COVID-19. Looking at the study overall: Italy, Spain and the United States were the sources of the convalescent and acute COVID-19 samples. T cells, B-cell-depleted T cells, or PBMCs provided the cDNA or gDNA that served as material.

Authors' processing steps: Reference gene primer amplification yielded estimated nucleated cell counts. Assay: immunoSEQ multiplex PCR; the TCRdb copy retains only in-frame clones and omits some. D and trimming come from the DNA, and the V and J calls and clone size come from that table. The sample includes just over 200,000 clones, less than 85% of them seen just once. The ends lost 2 bases at V and 2 bases at J; junction bases unmatched: 4. CDR1 MNHEY and CDR2 SVGAGI come from the germline V gene. There are 15 residues in the CDR3. The sample taken for sequencing was peripheral blood. The chain has TRBV6-5 and TRBJ2-7, with TRBD1 matching over 9 bases. The TCR sequence derives from a woman in her 70s with acute or convalescent COVID-19. The CDR3 region has the DNA TGTGCCAGCAGTTACCAGGACAGGGGCACCTACGAGCAGTACTTC. Amino acids: CASSYQDRGTYEQYF.